This entry features one T cell receptor (beta chain) sequence. This sample was taken from a study of blood T cell repertoires in COVID-19. The overall study: From T cells, B-cell-depleted T cells, or PBMCs came the material, which was cDNA or gDNA.

Per the authors' pipeline: Reference gene primers were amplified, and this amplification served to estimate nucleated cell counts. Produced via immunoSEQ multiplex PCR; TCRdb's table is partial and in-frame only. That table supplies the V and J calls and clone size; D and trimming were determined from the DNA. Of around 130,000 clones in the sample, roughly 89% were seen once. The germline gives CDR1 WNHNN, CDR2 SYGVQD (reference sequence). The V end lost 3 bases, the J end lost 1 base, and 12 bases lay between the germline ends. This CDR3 comprises 16 residues. During active infection, Seattle patients enrolled and were then monitored through disease.

V gene TRBV10-1 combines with J gene TRBJ2-2; D might be TRBD1 (6 bases). The TCR was taken from a man between 25 and 39 years old with COVID-19, enrolled during active disease. What was sequenced was peripheral blood. In nucleotides, the CDR3 is TGCGCCAGCAGTGATAGTTGGACAGTGAACACCGGGGAGCTGTTTTTT. This codes for CASSDSWTVNTGELFF.